This TCR beta chain comes out of a study of blood T cell repertoires in COVID-19. Study details: PBMCs, B-cell-depleted T cells, or T cells provided the cDNA or gDNA that made up the material.

The table came from immunoSEQ multiplex PCR; TCRdb's copy has only in-frame clones and leaves some out. The sample has 350,000 to 500,000 clones, nearly 90% seen once. This CDR3 comprises 11 residues. Germline values: CDR1 SGHAT, CDR2 FQNNGV. The ends were cut back, 3 bases at V and 6 bases at J, with 5 bases in the middle. Ages ranged from roughly 18 to 100 years, with residence in approximately 23 US areas. Researchers sorted participants into cohorts using their self-reported clinical history. During the 2 weeks before they entered the study, exposed participants had met someone with a PCR-confirmed or clinician-diagnosed COVID-19 case.

This chain connects TRBV11-2 to TRBJ1-2, with D perhaps matching TRBD1 (5 bases). Sequencing was done on a sample of PBMCs or T cells enriched from blood (not recorded which). The source of this sequence is a woman younger than 30 who had been exposed to COVID-19. The CDR3 nucleotides read TGTGCCAGCAGCTTCAGGGATGGCTACACCTTC. Its translation is CASSFRDGYTF.